Sequencing of this TCR beta chain was carried out in a study of T-cell reconstitution after alpha-beta-depleted transplantation in children. General study results and limits: TCRbeta diversity was high at day 60 in some patients (a result of surviving recipient T cells and thymic progenitors). Expanded graft clones, several hundred of them, were reportedly the source of alpha-beta T cells about two months after transplant.

The sample holds many counts of this clonotype. The target antigen is unknown. This CDR3 region has 17 residues. Trimming shortened V by 3 bases and J by 0 bases, and 12 bases separated the two germline ends. Construction of the TCRbeta library involved unique molecular identifiers. TCRdb ran MiXCR on the PCR reads and lists one entry per CDR3 protein. The sample has under 750,000 distinct CDR3 sequences, 23% seen once. The starting material was PBMCs, mostly from graft donor cells, obtained 360 days after TCRalphabeta/CD19-depleted stem cell transplant. The chain recombines TRBV12-3 or TRBV12-4 with TRBJ2-6; D call uncertain. The TCR comes from a boy under two years old who had a stem cell transplant for acute myeloid leukemia, so the T cells may come from the graft donor. In nucleotides, the CDR3 is TGTGCCAGCAGTTTTGGGCCCTATGCCTCTGGGGCCAACGTCCTGACTTTC. Protein product: CASSFGPYASGANVLTF.